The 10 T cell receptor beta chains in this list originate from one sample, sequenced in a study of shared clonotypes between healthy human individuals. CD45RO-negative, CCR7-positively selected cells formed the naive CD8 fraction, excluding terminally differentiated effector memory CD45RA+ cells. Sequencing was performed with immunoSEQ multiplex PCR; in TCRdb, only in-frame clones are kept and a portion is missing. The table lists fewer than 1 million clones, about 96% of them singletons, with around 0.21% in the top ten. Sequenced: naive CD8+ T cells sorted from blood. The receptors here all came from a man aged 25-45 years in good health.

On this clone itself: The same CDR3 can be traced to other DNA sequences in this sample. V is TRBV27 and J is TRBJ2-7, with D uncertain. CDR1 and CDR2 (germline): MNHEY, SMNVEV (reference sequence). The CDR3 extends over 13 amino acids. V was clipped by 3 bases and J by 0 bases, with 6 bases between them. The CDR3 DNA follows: TGTGCCAGCAGTTTCTCGTCCTCCTACGAGCAGTACTTC. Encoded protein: CASSFSSSYEQYF.

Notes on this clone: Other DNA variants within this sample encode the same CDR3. For the CDR3, the DNA is TGCAGCGTTGAAGGACTAGCGGGATCCTACAATGAGCAGTTCTTC. Protein: CSVEGLAGSYNEQFF. The chain carries TRBV29-1 and TRBJ2-1; TRBD2 matches at 11 bases. The CDR3 consists of 15 residues. Per the germline V gene, CDR1 is SQVTM and CDR2 is ANQGSEA. Trimming at V came to 1 base and at J to 1 base, leaving 0 bases not matched to a gene.

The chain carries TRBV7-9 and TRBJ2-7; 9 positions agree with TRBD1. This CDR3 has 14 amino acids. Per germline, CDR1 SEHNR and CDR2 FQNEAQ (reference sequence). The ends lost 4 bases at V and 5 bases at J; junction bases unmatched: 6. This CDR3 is CASSSAQGAHEQYF. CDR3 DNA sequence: TGTGCCAGCAGCTCAGCACAGGGGGCCCACGAGCAGTACTTC.

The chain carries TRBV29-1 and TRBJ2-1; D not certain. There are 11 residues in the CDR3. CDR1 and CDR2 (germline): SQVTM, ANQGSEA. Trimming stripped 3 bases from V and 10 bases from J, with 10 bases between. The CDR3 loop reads CSVDPIREQFF. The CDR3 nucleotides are TGCAGCGTTGACCCGATAAGAGAGCAGTTCTTC.

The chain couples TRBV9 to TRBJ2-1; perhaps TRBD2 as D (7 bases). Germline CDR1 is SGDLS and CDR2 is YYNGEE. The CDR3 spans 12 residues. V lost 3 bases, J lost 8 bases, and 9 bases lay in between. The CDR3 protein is CASSAGGDEQFF. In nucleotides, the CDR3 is TGTGCCAGCAGCGCGGGGGGCGATGAGCAGTTCTTC. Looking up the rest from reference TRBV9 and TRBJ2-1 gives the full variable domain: DSGVTQTPKHLITATGQRVTLRCSPRSGDLSVYWYQQSLDQGLQFLIQYYNGEERAKGNILERFSAQQFPDLHSELNLSSLELGDSALYFCASSAGGDEQFFGPGTRLTVL.

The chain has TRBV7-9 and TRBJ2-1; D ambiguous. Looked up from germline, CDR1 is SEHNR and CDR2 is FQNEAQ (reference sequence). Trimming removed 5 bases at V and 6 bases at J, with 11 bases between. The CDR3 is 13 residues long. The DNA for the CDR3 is TGTGCCAGCAGCCGACGAATAAGCAATGAGCAGTTCTTC. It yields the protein CASSRRISNEQFF.

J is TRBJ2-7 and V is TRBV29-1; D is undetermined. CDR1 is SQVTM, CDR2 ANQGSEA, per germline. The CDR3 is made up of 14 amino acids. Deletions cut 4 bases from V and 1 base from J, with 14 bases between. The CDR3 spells CSVVAPNDSYEQYF. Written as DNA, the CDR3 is TGCAGCGTTGTCGCACCCAACGATTCCTACGAGCAGTACTTC.

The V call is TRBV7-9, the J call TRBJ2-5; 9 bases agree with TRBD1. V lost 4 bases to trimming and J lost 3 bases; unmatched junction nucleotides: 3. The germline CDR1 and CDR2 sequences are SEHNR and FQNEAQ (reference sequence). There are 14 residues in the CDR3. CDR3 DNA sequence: TGTGCCAGCAGCTCCACAGGGGGCGAAGAGACCCAGTACTTC. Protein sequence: CASSSTGGEETQYF.

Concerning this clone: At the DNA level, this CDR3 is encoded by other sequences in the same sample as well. The CDR3 here is CAISESTETQYF. The CDR3 DNA sequence: TGTGCCATCAGTGAGTCGACGGAGACCCAGTACTTC. This rearrangement joins TRBV10-3 to TRBJ2-5; no clear D gene. CDR3 length: 12 residues. Germline CDR1 ENHRY, CDR2 SYGVKD. V lost 0 bases and J 5 bases, leaving 4 bases between the germline ends.

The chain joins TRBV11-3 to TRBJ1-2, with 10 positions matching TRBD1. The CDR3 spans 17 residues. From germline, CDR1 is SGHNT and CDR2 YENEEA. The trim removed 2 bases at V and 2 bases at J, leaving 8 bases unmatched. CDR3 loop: CASSLIDRGRVNYGYTF. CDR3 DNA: TGTGCCAGCAGCTTAATCGACAGGGGGCGAGTAAACTATGGCTACACCTTC.